This is a list of T cell receptor beta chains from one sample in a study of cytomegalovirus exposure and HLA in healthy donors. Produced via immunoSEQ multiplex PCR; TCRdb's table is partial and in-frame only. The sample has about 100,000 clones, under 80% seen once. Sequenced sample: PBMCs. The receptors were sampled from a woman between 50 and 59 years old in good health and CMV-seropositive. CDR3s include the opening cysteine and the closing phenylalanine or tryptophan. The order of the fields is J gene, D gene, V gene, clone size, CDR3 protein, CDR3 DNA. The D gene is left open where the match is weak. Clone size appears in some rows only: once, few, many, or a class for an expanded clone.

j_gene: TRBJ1-6; d_gene: TRBD1; v_gene: TRBV5-1; abundance: -; CDR3aa: CASSLEQGKNSPLHF; CDR3nt: TGCGCCAGCAGCTTGGAACAGGGGAAGAATTCACCCCTCCACTTT
j_gene: TRBJ1-5; d_gene: -; v_gene: TRBV5-1; abundance: -; CDR3aa: CASSPVPIDSSNQPQHF; CDR3nt: TGCGCCAGCAGCCCTGTTCCAATTGATAGTAGCAATCAGCCCCAGCATTTT
j_gene: TRBJ2-2; d_gene: TRBD1; v_gene: TRBV7-2; abundance: -; CDR3aa: CASSLQGAGGELFF; CDR3nt: TGTGCCAGCAGCTTACAGGGGGCGGGCGGGGAGCTGTTTTTT
j_gene: TRBJ2-3; d_gene: -; v_gene: TRBV9; abundance: -; CDR3aa: CASSVDEGTDTQYF; CDR3nt: TGTGCCAGCAGCGTAGACGAGGGCACAGATACGCAGTATTTT
j_gene: TRBJ2-7; d_gene: -; v_gene: TRBV6-1; abundance: -; CDR3aa: CASRADSSYEQYF; CDR3nt: TGTGCCAGCAGAGCGGATAGCTCCTACGAGCAGTACTTC
j_gene: TRBJ2-7; d_gene: TRBD2; v_gene: TRBV7-9; abundance: -; CDR3aa: CASSPPGLAGNEQYF; CDR3nt: TGTGCCAGCAGCCCACCGGGACTAGCGGGAAACGAGCAGTACTTC
j_gene: TRBJ1-1; d_gene: -; v_gene: TRBV27; abundance: -; CDR3aa: CASRRGPNTEAFF; CDR3nt: TGTGCCAGCAGACGAGGCCCGAACACTGAAGCTTTCTTT
j_gene: TRBJ2-1; d_gene: TRBD2; v_gene: TRBV4-1; abundance: -; CDR3aa: CASSQIGLVEGAQFF; CDR3nt: TGCGCCAGCAGCCAGATAGGACTAGTGGAAGGTGCGCAGTTCTTC
j_gene: TRBJ1-1; d_gene: TRBD1; v_gene: TRBV19; abundance: -; CDR3aa: CASSRDRGAFF; CDR3nt: TGTGCCAGTAGTCGGGACAGGGGGGCTTTCTTT
j_gene: TRBJ1-1; d_gene: -; v_gene: TRBV7-2; abundance: once; CDR3aa: CASSPVAGRNTEAFF; CDR3nt: TGTGCCAGCAGCCCCGTGGCAGGTCGGAACACTGAAGCTTTCTTT
j_gene: TRBJ2-1; d_gene: TRBD2; v_gene: TRBV18; abundance: -; CDR3aa: CASSGRLAGEANEQFF; CDR3nt: TGTGCCAGCTCAGGACGACTAGCGGGAGAGGCGAATGAGCAGTTCTTC
j_gene: TRBJ1-2; d_gene: -; v_gene: TRBV7-9; abundance: -; CDR3aa: CSSSSIYGYTF; CDR3nt: TGTTCCAGCAGCTCTATCTATGGCTACACCTTC
j_gene: TRBJ2-7; d_gene: -; v_gene: TRBV4-2; abundance: -; CDR3aa: CASSQVGSSYEQYF; CDR3nt: TGTGCCAGCAGCCAAGTGGGCAGCAGCTACGAGCAGTACTTC
j_gene: TRBJ1-2; d_gene: -; v_gene: TRBV9; abundance: once; CDR3aa: CASSDGYNYGYTF; CDR3nt: TGTGCCAGCAGCGACGGGTATAACTATGGCTACACCTTC
j_gene: TRBJ2-7; d_gene: -; v_gene: TRBV5-4; abundance: -; CDR3aa: CASSSGSAPYEQYF; CDR3nt: TGTGCCAGCAGTTCCGGGAGCGCTCCCTACGAGCAGTACTTC
j_gene: TRBJ2-2; d_gene: -; v_gene: TRBV9; abundance: -; CDR3aa: CASSVESPNTGELFF; CDR3nt: TGTGCCAGCAGCGTAGAAAGCCCGAACACCGGGGAGCTGTTTTTT
j_gene: TRBJ1-2; d_gene: -; v_gene: TRBV29-1; abundance: once; CDR3aa: CSVVVEGGAYGYTF; CDR3nt: TGCAGCGTTGTCGTGGAGGGAGGTGCCTATGGCTACACCTTC
j_gene: TRBJ1-3; d_gene: TRBD1; v_gene: TRBV2; abundance: -; CDR3aa: CASSQGQGPFSGNTIYF; CDR3nt: TGTGCCAGCAGTCAGGGACAGGGGCCATTCTCTGGAAACACCATATATTTT
j_gene: TRBJ2-2; d_gene: -; v_gene: TRBV6-6; abundance: -; CDR3aa: CASSYGPGNTGELFF; CDR3nt: TGTGCCAGCAGTTATGGGCCAGGAAACACCGGGGAGCTGTTTTTT
j_gene: TRBJ2-1; d_gene: -; v_gene: TRBV5-4; abundance: -; CDR3aa: CASSLETASSYNEQFF; CDR3nt: TGTGCCAGCAGCTTGGAAACCGCGAGCTCCTACAATGAGCAGTTCTTC
j_gene: TRBJ2-2; d_gene: -; v_gene: TRBV9; abundance: -; CDR3aa: CASSPRTTLGNTGELFF; CDR3nt: TGTGCCAGCAGCCCGAGGACTACGCTAGGTAACACCGGGGAGCTGTTTTTT
j_gene: TRBJ1-1; d_gene: TRBD1; v_gene: TRBV7-9; abundance: -; CDR3aa: CASSSQGTNTEAFF; CDR3nt: TGTGCCAGCAGCTCACAGGGGACTAACACTGAAGCTTTCTTT
j_gene: TRBJ2-3; d_gene: -; v_gene: TRBV6-6; abundance: -; CDR3aa: CASKDSPSTDTQYF; CDR3nt: TGTGCCAGCAAGGACAGTCCTAGCACAGATACGCAGTATTTT
j_gene: TRBJ1-2; d_gene: -; v_gene: TRBV19; abundance: once; CDR3aa: CASSPISRGSNYGYTF; CDR3nt: TGTGCCAGTAGTCCGATATCAAGGGGCTCTAACTATGGCTACACCTTC